This T cell receptor (beta chain) stems from a study of monozygotic twins with inflammatory bowel disease. CDR3 length: 13 residues. Germline CDR1 LGHNA, CDR2 YNFKEQ. Concerning this clonotype: The antigen is not known.

Study-level results: Since immunosuppressive treatments differed, patient repertoires may have gained added variability.

Following a re-call of the 5' RACE reads, TCRdb has one entry per CDR3 protein and lacks DNA. The repertoire table contains about 300,000 distinct CDR3 sequences. V and J are TRBV4-2 and TRBJ2-5; TCRdb designates TRBD2, a call that cannot be tested without DNA. Sequencing was performed on blood. This clonotype was sampled from a human donor with ulcerative colitis or Crohn's disease, or a healthy co-twin of an affected twin (not recorded which). CDR3 protein: CASRKTSSETQYF.